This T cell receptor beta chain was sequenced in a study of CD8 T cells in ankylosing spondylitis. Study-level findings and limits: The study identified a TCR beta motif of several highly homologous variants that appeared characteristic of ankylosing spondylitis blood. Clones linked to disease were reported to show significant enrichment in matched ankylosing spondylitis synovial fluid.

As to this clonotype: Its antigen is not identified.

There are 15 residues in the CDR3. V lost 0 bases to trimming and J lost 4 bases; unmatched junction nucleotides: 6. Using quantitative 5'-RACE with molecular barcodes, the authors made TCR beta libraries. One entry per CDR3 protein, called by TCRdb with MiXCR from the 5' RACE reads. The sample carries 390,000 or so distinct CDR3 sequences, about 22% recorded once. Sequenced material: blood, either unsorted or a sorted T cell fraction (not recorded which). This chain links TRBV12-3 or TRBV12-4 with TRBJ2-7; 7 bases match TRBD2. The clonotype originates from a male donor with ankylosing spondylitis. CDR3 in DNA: TGTGCCAGCAGTTTAGCGGGCGGGAGCGGATACGAGCAGTACTTC. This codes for CASSLAGGSGYEQYF.